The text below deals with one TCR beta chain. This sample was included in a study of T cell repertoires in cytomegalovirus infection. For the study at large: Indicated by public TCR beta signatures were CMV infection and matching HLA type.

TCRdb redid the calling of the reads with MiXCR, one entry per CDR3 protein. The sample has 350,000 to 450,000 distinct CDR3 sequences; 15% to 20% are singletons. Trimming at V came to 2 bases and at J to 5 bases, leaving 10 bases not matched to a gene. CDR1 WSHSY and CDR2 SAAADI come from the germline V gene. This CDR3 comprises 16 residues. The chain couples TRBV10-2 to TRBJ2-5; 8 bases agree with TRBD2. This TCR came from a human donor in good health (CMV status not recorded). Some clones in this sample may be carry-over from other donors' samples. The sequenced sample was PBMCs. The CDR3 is CASSERALAGTETQYF. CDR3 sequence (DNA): TGCGCCAGCAGTGAGCGGGCGTTAGCGGGAACGGAGACCCAGTACTTC.